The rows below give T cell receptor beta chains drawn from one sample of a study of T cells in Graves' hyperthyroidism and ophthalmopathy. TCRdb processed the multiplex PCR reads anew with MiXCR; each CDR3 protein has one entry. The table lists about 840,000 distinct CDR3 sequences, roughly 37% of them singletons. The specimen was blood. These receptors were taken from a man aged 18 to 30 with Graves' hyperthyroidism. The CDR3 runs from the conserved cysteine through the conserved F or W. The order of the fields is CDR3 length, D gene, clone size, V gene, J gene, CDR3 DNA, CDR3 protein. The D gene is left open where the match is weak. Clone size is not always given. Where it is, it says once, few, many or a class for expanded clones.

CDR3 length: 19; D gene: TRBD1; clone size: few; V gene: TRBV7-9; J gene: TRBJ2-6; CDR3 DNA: TGTGCCAGCAGCTCTCTACCCGGGACAGGGTCCTCTGGGGCCAACGTCCTGACTTTC; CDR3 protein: CASSSLPGTGSSGANVLTF
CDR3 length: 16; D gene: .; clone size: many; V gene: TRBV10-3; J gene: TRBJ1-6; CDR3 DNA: TGTGCCATCAGTGACGGACAGTCAAGGTATAATTCACCCCTCCACTTT; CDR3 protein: CAISDGQSRYNSPLHF
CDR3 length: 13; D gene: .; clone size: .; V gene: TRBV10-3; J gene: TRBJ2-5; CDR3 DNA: TGTGCCACCCTTCCGGGACTGCAAGAGACCCAGTACTTC; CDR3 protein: CATLPGLQETQYF
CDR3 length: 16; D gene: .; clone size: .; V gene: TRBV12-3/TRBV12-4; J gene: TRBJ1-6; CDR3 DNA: TGTGCCAGCAGTACGATCCCGAGCTCCTATAATTCACCCCTCCACTTT; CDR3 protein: CASSTIPSSYNSPLHF
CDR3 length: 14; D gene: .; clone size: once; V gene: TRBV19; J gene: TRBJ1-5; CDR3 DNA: TGTGCCAGTGACTGGTCGGGAGGGAATCAGCCCCAGCATTTT; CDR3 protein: CASDWSGGNQPQHF
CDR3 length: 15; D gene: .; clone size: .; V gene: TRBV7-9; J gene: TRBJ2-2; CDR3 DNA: TGTGCCAGCAGGGTAATTAGCGCAAACACCGGGGAGCTGTTTTTT; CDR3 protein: CASRVISANTGELFF
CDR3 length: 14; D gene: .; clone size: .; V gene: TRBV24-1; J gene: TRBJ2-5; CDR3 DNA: TGTGCCACCCGAGCCGGACAAGACCGAGAGACCCAGTACTTC; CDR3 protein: CATRAGQDRETQYF
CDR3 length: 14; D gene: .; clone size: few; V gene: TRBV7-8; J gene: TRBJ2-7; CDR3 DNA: TGTGCCAGCAGCTTAGGGCAGATACTACGTGGGCAGTACTTC; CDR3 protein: CASSLGQILRGQYF
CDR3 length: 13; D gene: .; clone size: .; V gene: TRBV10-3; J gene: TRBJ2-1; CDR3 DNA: TGTGCCATCAGCCACAGGGAGGGAAATGAGCAGTTCTTC; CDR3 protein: CAISHREGNEQFF
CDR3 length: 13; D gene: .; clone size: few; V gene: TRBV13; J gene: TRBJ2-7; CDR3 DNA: TGTGCCAGCAGCCCCCCGGAGGGGTACGAGCAGTACTTC; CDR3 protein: CASSPPEGYEQYF
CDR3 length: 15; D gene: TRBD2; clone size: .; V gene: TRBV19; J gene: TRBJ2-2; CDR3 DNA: TGTGCCAGTACCGACGATAGCGGGGGGCTCCGGGAGCTGTTTTTT; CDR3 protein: CASTDDSGGLRELFF
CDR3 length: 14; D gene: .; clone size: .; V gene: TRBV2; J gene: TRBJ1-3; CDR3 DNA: TGTGCCAGTAAACCACAGGGAGGTGGAAACACCATATATTTT; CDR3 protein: CASKPQGGGNTIYF
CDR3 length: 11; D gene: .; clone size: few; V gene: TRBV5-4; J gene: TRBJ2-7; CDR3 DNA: TGTGCCAGCGGCCCCAGCGGCGAGCAGTACTTC; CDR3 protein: CASGPSGEQYF
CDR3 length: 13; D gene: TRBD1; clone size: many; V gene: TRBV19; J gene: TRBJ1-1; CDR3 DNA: TGTGCCACCACGGGACAGCAGAACACTGAAGCTTTCTTT; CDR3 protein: CATTGQQNTEAFF
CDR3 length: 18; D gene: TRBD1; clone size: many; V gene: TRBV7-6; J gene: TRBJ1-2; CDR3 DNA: TGTGCCAGCAGCGACTATTACCGGGACAGGGAAACTAACTATGGCTACACCTTC; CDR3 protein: CASSDYYRDRETNYGYTF
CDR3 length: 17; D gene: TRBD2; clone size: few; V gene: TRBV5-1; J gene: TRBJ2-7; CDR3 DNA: TGCGCCAGCAGAGAAAGGCTAGCGGGGGGTAGCTCCTACGAGCAGTACTTC; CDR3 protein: CASRERLAGGSSYEQYF
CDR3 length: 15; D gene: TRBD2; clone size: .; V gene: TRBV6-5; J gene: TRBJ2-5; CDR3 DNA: TGTGCCAGCAGTTACGTCGGAGGGAGGGAAGAGACCCAGTACTTC; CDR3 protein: CASSYVGGREETQYF
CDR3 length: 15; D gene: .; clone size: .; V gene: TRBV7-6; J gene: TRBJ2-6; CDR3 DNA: TGTGCCAGCAGCCCCGGGCATGCGGGGGCCAACGTCCTGACTTTC; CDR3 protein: CASSPGHAGANVLTF
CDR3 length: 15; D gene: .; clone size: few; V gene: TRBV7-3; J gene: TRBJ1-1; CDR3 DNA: TGTGCCAGCAGCTCCAGTGGACAGTCTTCCACTGAAGCTTTCTTT; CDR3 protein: CASSSSGQSSTEAFF
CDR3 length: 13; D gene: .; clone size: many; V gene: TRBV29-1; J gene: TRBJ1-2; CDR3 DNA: TGCAGCGTTTCCAGGGATAGGAACTATGGCTACACCTTC; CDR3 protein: CSVSRDRNYGYTF
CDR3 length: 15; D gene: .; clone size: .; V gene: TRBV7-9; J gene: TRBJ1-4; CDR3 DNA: TGTGCCAGCAGCCTGGTGGCCGGACTTAATGAAAAACTGTTTTTT; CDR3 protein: CASSLVAGLNEKLFF
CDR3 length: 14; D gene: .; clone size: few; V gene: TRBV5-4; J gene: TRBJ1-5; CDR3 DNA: TGTGCCAGCAGCTTTTGGGAAATCAAGCAGCCCCAGCATTTT; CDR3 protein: CASSFWEIKQPQHF
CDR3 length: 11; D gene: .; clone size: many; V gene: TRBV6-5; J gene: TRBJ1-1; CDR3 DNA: TGTGCCAGCAGTTCCTCGGGTGAAGCTTTCTTT; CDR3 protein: CASSSSGEAFF
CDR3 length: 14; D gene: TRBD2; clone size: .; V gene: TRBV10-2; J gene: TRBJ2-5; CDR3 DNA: TGCGCCAGCCGTCACCTAGCGGGGAAAGAGACCCAGTACTTC; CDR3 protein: CASRHLAGKETQYF
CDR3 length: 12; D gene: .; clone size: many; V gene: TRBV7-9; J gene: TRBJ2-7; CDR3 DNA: TGTGCCAGCAGCTTAGCGTTGCACGAGCAGTACTTC; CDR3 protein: CASSLALHEQYF
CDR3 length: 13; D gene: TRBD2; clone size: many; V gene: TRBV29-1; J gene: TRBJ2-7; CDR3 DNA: TGCAGCGTTGAAGCATCGAGCGGGAACGAGCAGTACTTC; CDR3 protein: CSVEASSGNEQYF
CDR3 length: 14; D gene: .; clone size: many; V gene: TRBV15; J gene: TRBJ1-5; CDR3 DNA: TGTGCCACCAGCAACGTTGGGGGGGATCAGCCCCAGCATTTT; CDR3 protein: CATSNVGGDQPQHF
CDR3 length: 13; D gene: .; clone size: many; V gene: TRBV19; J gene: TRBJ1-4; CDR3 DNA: TGTGCCACCTTGGGACGGGAAAATGAAAAACTGTTTTTT; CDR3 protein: CATLGRENEKLFF
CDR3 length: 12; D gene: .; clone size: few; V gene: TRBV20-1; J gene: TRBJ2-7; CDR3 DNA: TGCAGTGCTAGGAAGACGTCCTACGAGCAGTACTTC; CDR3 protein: CSARKTSYEQYF
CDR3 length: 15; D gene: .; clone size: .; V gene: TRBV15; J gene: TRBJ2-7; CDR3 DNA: TGTGCCACCAGCAGAGATCCCGGTAATAACTACGAGCAGTACTTC; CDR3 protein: CATSRDPGNNYEQYF
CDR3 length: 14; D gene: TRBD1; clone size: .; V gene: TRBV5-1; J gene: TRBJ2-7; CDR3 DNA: TGCGCCAGCAGCATACAGGGGGCCCACCACGAGCAGTACTTC; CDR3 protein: CASSIQGAHHEQYF
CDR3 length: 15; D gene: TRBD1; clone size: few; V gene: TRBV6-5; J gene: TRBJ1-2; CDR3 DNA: TGTGCCAGCAGCCGGGGACAGGTGTCTGTCTATGGCTACACCTTC; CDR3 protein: CASSRGQVSVYGYTF